Sequencing of this TCR beta chain was carried out in a study of metastatic and nonmetastatic thyroid tumors. Study overall: Blood and tumor or nodule tissue repertoires from malignant and benign thyroid patients were compared.

In the authors' workflow: The authors used CDR3 differences across clinicopathological groups to build a distant-metastasis classifier for papillary thyroid cancer. TCRdb re-processed the PCR reads through MiXCR. TCRdb assigned the V and J calls; the authors' analysis was not used. The sample includes tens of thousands of clones, 16% of them seen just once. All patients were untreated before thyroid surgery. Findings and limits, study-wide: Reported TCR beta diversity, measured in blood and tumor, was significantly higher for malignant thyroid tumors than for benign nodules.

This clone was found many times. Its antigen is still unknown. Sequenced input: blood. This receptor was obtained from a female donor with papillary thyroid cancer or a benign thyroid nodule (not recorded which). Some clones in this sample may be carry-over from other donors' samples.

CDR3 coding DNA: TGTGCCAGCACCCTCAGGGATAGTGGTGAAAAACTGTTTTTT. It yields the protein CASTLRDSGEKLFF. The rearrangement links TRBV2 to TRBJ1-4; TRBD1 might be the D (5 bases). The V gene lost 7 bases and the J gene lost 7 bases, with 16 bases spanning the gap. Germline assignment: CDR1 SNHLY and CDR2 FYNNEI. CDR3 length: 14 residues.